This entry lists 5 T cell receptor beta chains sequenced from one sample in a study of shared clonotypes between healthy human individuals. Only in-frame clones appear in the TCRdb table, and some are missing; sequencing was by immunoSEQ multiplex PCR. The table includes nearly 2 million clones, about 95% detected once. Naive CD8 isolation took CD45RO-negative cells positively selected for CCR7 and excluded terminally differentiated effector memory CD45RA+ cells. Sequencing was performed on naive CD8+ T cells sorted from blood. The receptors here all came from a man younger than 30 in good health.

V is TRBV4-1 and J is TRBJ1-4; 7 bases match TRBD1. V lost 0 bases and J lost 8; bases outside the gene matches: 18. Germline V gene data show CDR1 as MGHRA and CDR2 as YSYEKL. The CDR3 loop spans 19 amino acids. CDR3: CASSQDSGILPGGWEKLFF. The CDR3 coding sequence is TGCGCCAGCAGCCAAGATTCGGGGATCCTGCCAGGGGGGTGGGAAAAACTGTTTTTT.

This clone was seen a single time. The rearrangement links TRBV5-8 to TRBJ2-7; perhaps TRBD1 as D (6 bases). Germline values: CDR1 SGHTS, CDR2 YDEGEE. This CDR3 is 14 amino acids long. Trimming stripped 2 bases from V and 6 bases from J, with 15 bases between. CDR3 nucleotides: TGTGCCAGCAGCTTTAGATACGGGACAAGCGAGCAGTACTTC. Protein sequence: CASSFRYGTSEQYF.

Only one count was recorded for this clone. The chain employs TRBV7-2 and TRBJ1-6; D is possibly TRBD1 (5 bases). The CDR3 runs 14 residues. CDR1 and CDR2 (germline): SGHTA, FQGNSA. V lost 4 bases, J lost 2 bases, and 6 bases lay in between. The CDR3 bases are TGTGCCAGCAGCTGGGGGACCTATAATTCACCCCTCCACTTT. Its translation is CASSWGTYNSPLHF.

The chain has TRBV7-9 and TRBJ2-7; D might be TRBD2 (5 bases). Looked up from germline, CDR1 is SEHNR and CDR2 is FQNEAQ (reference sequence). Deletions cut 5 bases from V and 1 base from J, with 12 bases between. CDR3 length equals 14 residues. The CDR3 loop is CASSARAESYEQYF. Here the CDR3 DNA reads TGTGCCAGCAGCGCTCGAGCGGAGTCCTACGAGCAGTACTTC.

The chain's CDR3 is CASSVEGISVDQYF. The DNA of the CDR3 is TGTGCCAGCAGCGTAGAAGGAATCTCGGTTGACCAGTACTTC. The chain is built from TRBV9 and TRBJ2-5, with unresolved D. V was cut by 0 bases and J by 10 bases, with 16 bases left in between. Germline loops: CDR1 SGDLS, CDR2 YYNGEE. This CDR3 contains 14 residues.